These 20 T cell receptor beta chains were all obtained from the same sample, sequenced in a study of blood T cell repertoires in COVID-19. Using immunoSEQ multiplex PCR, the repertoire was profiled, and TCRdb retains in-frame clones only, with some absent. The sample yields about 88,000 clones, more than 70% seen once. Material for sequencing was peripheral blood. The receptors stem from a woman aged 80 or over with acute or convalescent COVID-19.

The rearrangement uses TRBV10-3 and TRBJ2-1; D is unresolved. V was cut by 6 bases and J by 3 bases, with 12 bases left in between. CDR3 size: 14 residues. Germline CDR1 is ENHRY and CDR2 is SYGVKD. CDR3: CAIRGDSIYNEQFF. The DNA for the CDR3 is TGTGCCATCAGAGGCGACTCGATCTACAATGAGCAGTTCTTC.

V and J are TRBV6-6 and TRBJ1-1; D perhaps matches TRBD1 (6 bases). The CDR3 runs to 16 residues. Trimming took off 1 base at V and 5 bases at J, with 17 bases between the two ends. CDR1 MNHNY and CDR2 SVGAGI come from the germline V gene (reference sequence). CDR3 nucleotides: TGTGCCAGCAGTTACTATCAGGGGCCCTTGATGACTGAAGCTTTCTTT. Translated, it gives CASSYYQGPLMTEAFF.

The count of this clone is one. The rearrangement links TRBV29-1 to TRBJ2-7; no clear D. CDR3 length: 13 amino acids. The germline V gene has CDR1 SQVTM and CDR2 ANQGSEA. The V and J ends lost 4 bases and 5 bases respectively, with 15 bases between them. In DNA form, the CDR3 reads TGCAGCGTTGGTAGGCAGGTCGATAACGAGCAGTACTTC. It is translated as CSVGRQVDNEQYF.

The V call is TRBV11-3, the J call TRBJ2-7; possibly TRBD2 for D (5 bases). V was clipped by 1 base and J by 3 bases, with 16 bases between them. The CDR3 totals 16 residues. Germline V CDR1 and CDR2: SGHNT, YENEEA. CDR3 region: CASSLGLGQRDYEQYF. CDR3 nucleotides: TGTGCCAGCAGCTTAGGACTTGGCCAACGGGACTACGAGCAGTACTTC.

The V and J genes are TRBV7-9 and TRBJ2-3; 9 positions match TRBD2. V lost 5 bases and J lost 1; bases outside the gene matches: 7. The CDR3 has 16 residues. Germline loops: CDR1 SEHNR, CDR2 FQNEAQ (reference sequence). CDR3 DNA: TGTGCCAGCAGCCCCCGGGAGCGGGGGGGCACAGATACGCAGTATTTT. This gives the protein CASSPRERGGTDTQYF.

CDR3 DNA sequence: TGTGCCACCAGCCCTCGGAGAGATTACAATGAGCAGTTCTTC. It is translated as CATSPRRDYNEQFF. The V call is TRBV15, the J call TRBJ2-1; no reliable D call. Trimming removed 5 bases from V and 4 bases from J, with 12 bases in between. Germline CDR1 reads LNHNV; CDR2 reads YYDKDF (reference sequence). The CDR3 sequence is 14 residues long.

This chain's CDR3 is CASSWGGGVGYTF. The DNA of the CDR3 is TGTGCCAGCAGTTGGGGTGGAGGGGTTGGCTACACCTTC. The J gene is TRBJ1-2, the V gene TRBV28; possibly TRBD1 for D (5 bases). The V gene lost 4 bases and the J gene lost 7 bases, with 13 bases spanning the gap. The CDR3 totals 13 residues. Per the germline V gene, CDR1 is MDHEN and CDR2 is SYDVKM.

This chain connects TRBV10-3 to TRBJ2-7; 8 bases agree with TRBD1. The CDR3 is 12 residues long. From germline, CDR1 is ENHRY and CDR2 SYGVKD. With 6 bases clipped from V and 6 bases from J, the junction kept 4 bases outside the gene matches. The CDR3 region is CAIRQGGGEQYF. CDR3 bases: TGTGCCATCAGACAGGGGGGAGGCGAGCAGTACTTC.

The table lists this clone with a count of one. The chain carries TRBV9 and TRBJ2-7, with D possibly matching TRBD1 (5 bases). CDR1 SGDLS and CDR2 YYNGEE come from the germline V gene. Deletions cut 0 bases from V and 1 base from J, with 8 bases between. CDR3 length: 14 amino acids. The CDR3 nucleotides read TGTGCCAGCAGCGTAGCAGGGCAATCCTACGAGCAGTACTTC. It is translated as CASSVAGQSYEQYF.

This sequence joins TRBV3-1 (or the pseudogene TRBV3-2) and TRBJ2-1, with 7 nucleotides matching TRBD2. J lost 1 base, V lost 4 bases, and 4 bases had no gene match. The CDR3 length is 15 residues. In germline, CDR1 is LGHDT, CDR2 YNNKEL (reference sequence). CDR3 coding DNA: TGTGCCAGCAGCCTTACCGGGGGGTCCTACAATGAGCAGTTCTTC. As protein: CASSLTGGSYNEQFF.

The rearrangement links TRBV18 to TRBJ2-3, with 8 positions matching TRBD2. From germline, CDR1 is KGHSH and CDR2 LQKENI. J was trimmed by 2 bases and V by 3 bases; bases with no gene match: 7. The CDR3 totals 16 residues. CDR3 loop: CASSPIRGGTTDTQYF. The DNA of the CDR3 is TGTGCCAGCTCACCGATCCGCGGGGGGACCACAGATACGCAGTATTTT.

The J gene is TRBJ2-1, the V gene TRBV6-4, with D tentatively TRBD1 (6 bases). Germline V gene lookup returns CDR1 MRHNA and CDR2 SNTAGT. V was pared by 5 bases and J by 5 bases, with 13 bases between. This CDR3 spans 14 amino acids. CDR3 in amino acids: CASSRNEGDNEQFF. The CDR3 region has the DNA TGTGCCAGCAGTCGCAATGAGGGGGACAATGAGCAGTTCTTC.

The CDR3 reads CATSITGQGYSPLHF. For the CDR3, the DNA is TGTGCCACCAGCATTACGGGACAGGGCTATTCACCCCTCCACTTT. The rearrangement links TRBV15 to TRBJ1-6; 9 bases fit TRBD1. The CDR3 loop spans 15 amino acids. Germline V CDR1 and CDR2: LNHNV, YYDKDF (reference sequence). The junction had 6 bases not matched to a gene; V was cut back by 4 bases and J by 8 bases.

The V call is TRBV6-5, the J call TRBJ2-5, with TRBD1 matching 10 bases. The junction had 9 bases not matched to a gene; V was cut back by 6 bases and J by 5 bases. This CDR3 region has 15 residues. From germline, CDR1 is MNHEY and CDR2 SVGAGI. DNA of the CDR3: TGTGCCAGCAGGCAGGGGGACAGGGGTTTGGAGACCCAGTACTTC. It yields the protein CASRQGDRGLETQYF.

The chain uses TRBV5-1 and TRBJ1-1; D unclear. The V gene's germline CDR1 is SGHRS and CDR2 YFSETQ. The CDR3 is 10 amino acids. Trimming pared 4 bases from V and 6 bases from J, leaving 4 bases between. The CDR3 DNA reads TGCGCCAGCAGCGGCCCTGAAGCTTTCTTT. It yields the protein CASSGPEAFF.

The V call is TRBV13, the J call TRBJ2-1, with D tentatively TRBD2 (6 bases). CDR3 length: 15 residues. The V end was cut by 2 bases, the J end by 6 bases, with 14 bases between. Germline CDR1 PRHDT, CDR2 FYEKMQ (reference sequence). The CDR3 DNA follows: TGTGCCAGCAGCTTAAGAGGAGGGACCTTCAATGAGCAGTTCTTC. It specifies CASSLRGGTFNEQFF. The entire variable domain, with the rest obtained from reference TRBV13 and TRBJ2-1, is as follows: AAGVIQSPRHLIKEKRETATLKCYPIPRHDTVYWYQQGPGQDPQFLISFYEKMQSDKGSIPDRFSAQQFSDYHSELNMSSLELGDSALYFCASSLRGGTFNEQFFGPGTRLTVL.

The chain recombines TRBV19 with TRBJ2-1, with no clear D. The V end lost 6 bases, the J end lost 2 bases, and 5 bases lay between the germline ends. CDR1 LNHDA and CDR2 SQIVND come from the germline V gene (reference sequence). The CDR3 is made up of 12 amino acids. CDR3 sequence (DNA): TGTGCCAGTAGCGGTACCTACAATGAGCAGTTCTTC. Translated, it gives CASSGTYNEQFF. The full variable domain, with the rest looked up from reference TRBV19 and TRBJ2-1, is DGGITQSPKYLFRKEGQNVTLSCEQNLNHDAMYWYRQDPGQGLRLIYYSQIVNDFQKGDIAEGYSVSREKKESFPLTVTSAQKNPTAFYLCASSGTYNEQFFGPGTRLTVL.

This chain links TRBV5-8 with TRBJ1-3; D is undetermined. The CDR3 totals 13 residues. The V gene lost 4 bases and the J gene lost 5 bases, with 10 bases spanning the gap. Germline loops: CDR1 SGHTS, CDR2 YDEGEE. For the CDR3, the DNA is TGTGCCAGCAGCACGCTAAAAAGAAACACCATATATTTT. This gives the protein CASSTLKRNTIYF.

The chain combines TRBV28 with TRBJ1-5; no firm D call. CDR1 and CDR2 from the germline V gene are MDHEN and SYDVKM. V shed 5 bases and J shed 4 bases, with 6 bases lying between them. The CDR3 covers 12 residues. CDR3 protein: CASSLLNQPQHF. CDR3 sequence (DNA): TGTGCCAGCAGTCTGTTGAATCAGCCCCAGCATTTT.

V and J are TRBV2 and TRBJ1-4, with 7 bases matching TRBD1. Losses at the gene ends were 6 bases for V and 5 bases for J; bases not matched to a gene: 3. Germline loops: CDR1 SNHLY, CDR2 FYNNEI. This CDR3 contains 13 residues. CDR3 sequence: CASSGTVNEKLFF. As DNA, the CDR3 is TGTGCCAGCAGCGGGACAGTGAATGAAAAACTGTTTTTT. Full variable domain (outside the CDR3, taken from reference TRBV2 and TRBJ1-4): EPEVTQTPSHQVTQMGQEVILRCVPISNHLYFYWYRQILGQKVEFLVSFYNNEISEKSEIFDDQFSVERPDGSNFTLKIRSTKLEDSAMYFCASSGTVNEKLFFGSGTQLSVL.